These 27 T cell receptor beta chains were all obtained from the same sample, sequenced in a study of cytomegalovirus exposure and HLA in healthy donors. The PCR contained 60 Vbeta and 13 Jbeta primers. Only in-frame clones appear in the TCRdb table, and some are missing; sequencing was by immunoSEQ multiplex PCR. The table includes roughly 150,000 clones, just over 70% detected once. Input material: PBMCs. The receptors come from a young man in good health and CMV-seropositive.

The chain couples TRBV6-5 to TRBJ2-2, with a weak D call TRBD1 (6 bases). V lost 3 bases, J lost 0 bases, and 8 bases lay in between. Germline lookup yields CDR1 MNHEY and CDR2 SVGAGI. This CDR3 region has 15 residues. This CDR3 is CASSYGQPNTGELFF. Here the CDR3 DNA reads TGTGCCAGCAGTTATGGACAGCCGAACACCGGGGAGCTGTTTTTT.

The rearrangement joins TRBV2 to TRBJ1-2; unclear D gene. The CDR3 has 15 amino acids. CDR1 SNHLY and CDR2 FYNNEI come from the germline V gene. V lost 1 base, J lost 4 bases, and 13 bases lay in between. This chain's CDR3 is CASSEVSQSGYGYTF. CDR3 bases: TGTGCCAGCAGTGAAGTAAGCCAAAGCGGCTATGGCTACACCTTC.

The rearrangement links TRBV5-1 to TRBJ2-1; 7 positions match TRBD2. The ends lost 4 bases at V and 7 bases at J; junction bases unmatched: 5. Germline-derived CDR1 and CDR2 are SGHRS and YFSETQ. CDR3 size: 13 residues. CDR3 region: CASSGLAVNEQFF. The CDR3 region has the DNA TGCGCCAGCAGCGGCCTAGCGGTTAATGAGCAGTTCTTC.

Here the CDR3 DNA reads TGTGCCTCGTCGGGACTAGAACCTCACACAGATACGCAGTATTTT. As protein: CASSGLEPHTDTQYF. V is TRBV10-3 and J is TRBJ2-3; 8 bases agree with TRBD2. The CDR3 is made up of 15 amino acids. Trimming took 11 bases from V and 2 from J; bases not matched to a gene: 12. Germline loops: CDR1 ENHRY, CDR2 SYGVKD.

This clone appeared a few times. In DNA, the CDR3 is TGTGCCAGCAGACAGACGAAAGCCGGGACTAGGAGACATACGCAGTATTTT. Its translation is CASRQTKAGTRRHTQYF. The genes are TRBV14 and TRBJ2-3; 8 bases are a match to TRBD2. This CDR3 is built from 17 residues. J lost 7 bases, V lost 6 bases, and 18 bases had no gene match. In germline, CDR1 is SGHDN, CDR2 FVKESK.

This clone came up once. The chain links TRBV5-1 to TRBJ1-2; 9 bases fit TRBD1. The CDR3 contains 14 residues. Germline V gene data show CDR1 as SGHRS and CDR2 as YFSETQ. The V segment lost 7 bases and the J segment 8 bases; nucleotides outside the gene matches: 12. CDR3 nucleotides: TGCGCCAGCCGACCCTCACAGGGGGCAAAAGGCTACACCTTC. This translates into CASRPSQGAKGYTF.

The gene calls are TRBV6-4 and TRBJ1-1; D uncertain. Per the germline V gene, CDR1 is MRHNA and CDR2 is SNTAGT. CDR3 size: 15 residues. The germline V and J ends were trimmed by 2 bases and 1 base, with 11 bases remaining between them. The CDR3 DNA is TGTGCCAGCAGTGACGTGGCAAGTCCGAACACTGAAGCTTTCTTT. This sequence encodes CASSDVASPNTEAFF.

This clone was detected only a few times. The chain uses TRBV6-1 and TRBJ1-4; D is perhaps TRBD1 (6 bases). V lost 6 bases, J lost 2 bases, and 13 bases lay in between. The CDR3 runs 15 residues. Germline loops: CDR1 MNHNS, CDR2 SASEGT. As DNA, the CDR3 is TGTGCCAGCAGAGGATACAGGGCCACTAATGAAAAACTGTTTTTT. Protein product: CASRGYRATNEKLFF.

The chain's CDR3 is CASSLQAYQETQYF. The DNA for the CDR3 is TGTGCCAGCAGCTTGCAGGCCTACCAAGAGACCCAGTACTTC. This chain links TRBV7-2 with TRBJ2-5; no definite D call. The CDR3 sequence is 14 residues long. The germline V gene encodes CDR1 SGHTA and CDR2 FQGNSA. Trimming left V 3 bases short and J 0 bases short, with 8 bases between. The full variable domain, with the rest looked up from reference TRBV7-2 and TRBJ2-5, is GAGVSQSPSNKVTEKGKDVELRCDPISGHTALYWYRQSLGQGLEFLIYFQGNSAPDKSGLPSDRFSAERTGGSVSTLTIQRTQQEDSAVYLCASSLQAYQETQYFGPGTRLLVL.

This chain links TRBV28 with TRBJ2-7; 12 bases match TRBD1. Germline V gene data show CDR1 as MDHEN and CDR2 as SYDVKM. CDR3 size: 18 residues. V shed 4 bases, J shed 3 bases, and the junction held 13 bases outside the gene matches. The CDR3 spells CASSSAGGQGAGLYEQYV. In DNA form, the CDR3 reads TGTGCCAGCAGTTCCGCGGGGGGACAGGGGGCAGGACTCTACGAGCAGTACGTC.

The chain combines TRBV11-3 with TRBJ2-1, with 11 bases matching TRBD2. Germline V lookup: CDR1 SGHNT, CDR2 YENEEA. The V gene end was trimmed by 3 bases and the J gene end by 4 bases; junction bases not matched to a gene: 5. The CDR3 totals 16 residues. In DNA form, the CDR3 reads TGTGCCAGCAGCTTCGTACTAGCGGGAGCTTACAATGAGCAGTTCTTC. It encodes CASSFVLAGAYNEQFF.

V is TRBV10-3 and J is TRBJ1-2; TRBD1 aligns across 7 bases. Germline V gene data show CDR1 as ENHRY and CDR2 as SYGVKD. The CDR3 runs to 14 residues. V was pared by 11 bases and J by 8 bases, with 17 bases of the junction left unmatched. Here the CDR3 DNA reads TGTGCCTCCCGGACAGGACACTATCCTTTAGGCTACACCTTC. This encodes CASRTGHYPLGYTF.

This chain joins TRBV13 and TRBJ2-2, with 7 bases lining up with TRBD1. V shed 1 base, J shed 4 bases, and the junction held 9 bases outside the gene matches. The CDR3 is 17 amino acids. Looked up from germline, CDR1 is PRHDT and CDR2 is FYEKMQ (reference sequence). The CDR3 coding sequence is TGTGCCAGCAGCTTAGTCTACAGGACAGGACTCACCGGGGAGCTGTTTTTT. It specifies CASSLVYRTGLTGELFF.

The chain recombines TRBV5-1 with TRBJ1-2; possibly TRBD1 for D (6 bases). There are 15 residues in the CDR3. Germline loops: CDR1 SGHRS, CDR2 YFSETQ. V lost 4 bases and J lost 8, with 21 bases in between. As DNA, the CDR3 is TGCGCCAGCAGCATAAACGACGGGGGGCAGCAGGGCTACACCTTC. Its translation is CASSINDGGQQGYTF.

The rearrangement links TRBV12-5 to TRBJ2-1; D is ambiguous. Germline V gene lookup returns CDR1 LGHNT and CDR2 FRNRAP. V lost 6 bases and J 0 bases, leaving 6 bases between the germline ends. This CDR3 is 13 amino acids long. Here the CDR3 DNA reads TGTGCTAGTGGGGTGGCCTCCTACAATGAGCAGTTCTTC. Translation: CASGVASYNEQFF.

CDR3: CASSGGAGPTDTQYF. The DNA of the CDR3 is TGTGCCAGCAGCGGGGGAGCGGGGCCCACAGATACGCAGTATTTT. The chain is built from TRBV2 and TRBJ2-3, with TRBD2 matching 7 bases. The CDR3 is 15 residues long. Trimming removed 6 bases from V and 2 bases from J; junction bases left unmatched: 8. CDR1 and CDR2 from the germline V gene are SNHLY and FYNNEI.

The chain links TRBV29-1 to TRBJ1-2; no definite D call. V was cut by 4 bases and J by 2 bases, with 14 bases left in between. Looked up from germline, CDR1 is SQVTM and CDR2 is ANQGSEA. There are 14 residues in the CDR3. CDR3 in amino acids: CSVVTYQSNYGYTF. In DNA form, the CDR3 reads TGCAGCGTTGTTACCTACCAAAGCAACTATGGCTACACCTTC.

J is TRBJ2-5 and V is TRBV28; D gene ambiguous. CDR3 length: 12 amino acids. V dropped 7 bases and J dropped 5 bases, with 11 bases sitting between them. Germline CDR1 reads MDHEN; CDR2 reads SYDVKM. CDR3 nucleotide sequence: TGTGCCAGCACCACTTCCCGCGAGACCCAGTACTTC. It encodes CASTTSRETQYF.

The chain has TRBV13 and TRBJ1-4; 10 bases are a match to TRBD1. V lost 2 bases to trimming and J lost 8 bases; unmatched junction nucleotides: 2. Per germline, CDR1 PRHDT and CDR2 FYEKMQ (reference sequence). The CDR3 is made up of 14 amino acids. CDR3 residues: CASSLRGQGEKLFF. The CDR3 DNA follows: TGTGCCAGCAGCTTACGGGGACAGGGGGAAAAACTGTTTTTT. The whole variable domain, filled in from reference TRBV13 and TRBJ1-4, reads AAGVIQSPRHLIKEKRETATLKCYPIPRHDTVYWYQQGPGQDPQFLISFYEKMQSDKGSIPDRFSAQQFSDYHSELNMSSLELGDSALYFCASSLRGQGEKLFFGSGTQLSVL.

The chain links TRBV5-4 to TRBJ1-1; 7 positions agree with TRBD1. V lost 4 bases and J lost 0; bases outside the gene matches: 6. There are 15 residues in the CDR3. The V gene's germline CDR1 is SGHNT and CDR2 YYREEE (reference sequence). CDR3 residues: CASSARTGMNTEAFF. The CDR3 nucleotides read TGTGCCAGCAGCGCAAGGACAGGCATGAACACTGAAGCTTTCTTT. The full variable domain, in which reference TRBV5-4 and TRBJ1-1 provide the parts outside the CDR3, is ETGVTQSPTHLIKTRGQQVTLRCSSQSGHNTVSWYQQALGQGPQFIFQYYREEENGRGNFPPRFSGLQFPNYSSELNVNALELDDSALYLCASSARTGMNTEAFFGQGTRLTVV.

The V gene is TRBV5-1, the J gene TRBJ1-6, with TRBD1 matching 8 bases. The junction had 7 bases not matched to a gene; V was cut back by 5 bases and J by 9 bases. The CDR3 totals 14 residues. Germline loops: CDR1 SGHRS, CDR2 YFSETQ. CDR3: CASSLDRGGSPLHF. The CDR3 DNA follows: TGCGCCAGCAGTTTAGACAGGGGCGGTTCACCCCTCCACTTT.

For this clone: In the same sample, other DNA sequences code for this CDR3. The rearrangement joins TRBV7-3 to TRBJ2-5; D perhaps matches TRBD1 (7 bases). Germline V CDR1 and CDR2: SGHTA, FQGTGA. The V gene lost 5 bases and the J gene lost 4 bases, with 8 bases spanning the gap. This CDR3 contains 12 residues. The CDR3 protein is CASSQGGETQYF. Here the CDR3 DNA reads TGTGCCAGCAGCCAGGGGGGAGAGACCCAGTACTTC. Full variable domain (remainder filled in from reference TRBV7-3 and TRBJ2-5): GAGVSQTPSNKVTEKGKYVELRCDPISGHTALYWYRQSLGQGPEFLIYFQGTGAADDSGLPNDRFFAVRPEGSVSTLKIQRTERGDSAVYLCASSQGGETQYFGPGTRLLVL.

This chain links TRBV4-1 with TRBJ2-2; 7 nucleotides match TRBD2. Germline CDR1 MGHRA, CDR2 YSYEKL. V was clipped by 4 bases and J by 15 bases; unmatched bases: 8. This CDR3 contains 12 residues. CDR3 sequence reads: CASSPWGGTLFF. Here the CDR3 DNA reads TGCGCCAGCAGCCCTTGGGGAGGGACGTTGTTTTTT.

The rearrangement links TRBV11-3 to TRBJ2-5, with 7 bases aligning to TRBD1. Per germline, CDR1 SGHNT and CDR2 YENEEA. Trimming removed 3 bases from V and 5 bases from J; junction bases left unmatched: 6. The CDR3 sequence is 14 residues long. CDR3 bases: TGTGCCAGCAGCTTCGTAGGGGGCGGGGAGACCCAGTACTTC. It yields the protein CASSFVGGGETQYF.

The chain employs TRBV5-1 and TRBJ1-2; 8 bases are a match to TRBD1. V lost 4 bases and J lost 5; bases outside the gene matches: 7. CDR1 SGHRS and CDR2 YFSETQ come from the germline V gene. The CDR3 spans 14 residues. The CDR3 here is CASSPGTGTYGYTF. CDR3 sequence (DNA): TGCGCCAGCAGCCCCGGGACAGGCACTTATGGCTACACCTTC. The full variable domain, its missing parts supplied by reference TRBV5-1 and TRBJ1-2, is KAGVTQTPRYLIKTRGQQVTLSCSPISGHRSVSWYQQTPGQGLQFLFEYFSETQRNKGNFPGRFSGRQFSNSRSEMNVSTLELGDSALYLCASSPGTGTYGYTFGSGTRLTVV.

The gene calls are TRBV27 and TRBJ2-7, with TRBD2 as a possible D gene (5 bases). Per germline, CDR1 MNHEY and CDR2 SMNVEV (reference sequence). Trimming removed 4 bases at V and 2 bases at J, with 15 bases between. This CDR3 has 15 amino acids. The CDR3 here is CASSSSGPDPYEQYV. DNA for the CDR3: TGTGCCAGCAGTTCAAGCGGTCCGGACCCCTACGAGCAGTACGTC.

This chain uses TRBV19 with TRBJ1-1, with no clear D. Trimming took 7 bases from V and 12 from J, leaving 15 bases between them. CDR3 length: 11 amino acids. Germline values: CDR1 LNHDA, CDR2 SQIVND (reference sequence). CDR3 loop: CASTTTLVTFF. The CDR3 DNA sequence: TGTGCCAGTACCACAACCCTCGTGACTTTCTTT. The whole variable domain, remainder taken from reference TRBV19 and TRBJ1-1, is DGGITQSPKYLFRKEGQNVTLSCEQNLNHDAMYWYRQDPGQGLRLIYYSQIVNDFQKGDIAEGYSVSREKKESFPLTVTSAQKNPTAFYLCASTTTLVTFFGQGTRLTVV.